This TCR beta chain comes out of a study of T cell responses to AZD1222 COVID-19 vaccine. Whole-study context: Second-dose timings of about 4 or about 12 weeks were pooled. Study-wide points: Close to half of spike-specific TCRs reportedly recognize unmutated variant regions. At baseline, seropositivity was found in only a handful of AZD1222 recipients.

Points on this clone: Its matching antigen is unknown.

This CDR3 is 12 amino acids long. Trimming left V 3 bases short and J 11 bases short, with 11 bases between. CDR1 is SGHDN and CDR2 is FVKESK in the germline V gene. Method: immunoSEQ multiplex PCR; TCRdb's copy keeps in-frame clones and lacks some. The sample lists some 100,000 clones; roughly nine tenths were seen once. The receptor was derived from an adult in good health. The chain employs TRBV14 and TRBJ1-5; unclear D gene. This sample comprised peripheral blood, obtained on day 0 of AZD1222 vaccination. Written as DNA, the CDR3 is TGTGCCAGCAGCCAGTCCTCTGGGGCCCAGCATTTT. Its translation: CASSQSSGAQHF.